This TCR beta chain came from a study of cytotoxic CD8 clonotypes in ibrutinib-treated CLL. V lost 0 bases and J 0 bases, leaving 10 bases between the germline ends. CDR3 size: 15 residues. CDR1 is SGHTS and CDR2 is YDEGEE in the germline V gene. Only in-frame clones appear in the TCRdb table, and some are missing; sequencing was by immunoSEQ multiplex PCR. The repertoire holds 35,000 or so clones, with 70% to 75% as singletons. The sequence derives from a human donor with chronic lymphocytic leukemia. The chain links TRBV5-8 to TRBJ2-7; D gene uncertain. Sample: PBMCs, taken at disease progression, from a patient treated with ibrutinib. The chain's CDR3 is CASSLGPIPSYEQYF. CDR3 nucleotide sequence: TGTGCCAGCAGCTTGGGGCCCATCCCCTCCTACGAGCAGTACTTC.